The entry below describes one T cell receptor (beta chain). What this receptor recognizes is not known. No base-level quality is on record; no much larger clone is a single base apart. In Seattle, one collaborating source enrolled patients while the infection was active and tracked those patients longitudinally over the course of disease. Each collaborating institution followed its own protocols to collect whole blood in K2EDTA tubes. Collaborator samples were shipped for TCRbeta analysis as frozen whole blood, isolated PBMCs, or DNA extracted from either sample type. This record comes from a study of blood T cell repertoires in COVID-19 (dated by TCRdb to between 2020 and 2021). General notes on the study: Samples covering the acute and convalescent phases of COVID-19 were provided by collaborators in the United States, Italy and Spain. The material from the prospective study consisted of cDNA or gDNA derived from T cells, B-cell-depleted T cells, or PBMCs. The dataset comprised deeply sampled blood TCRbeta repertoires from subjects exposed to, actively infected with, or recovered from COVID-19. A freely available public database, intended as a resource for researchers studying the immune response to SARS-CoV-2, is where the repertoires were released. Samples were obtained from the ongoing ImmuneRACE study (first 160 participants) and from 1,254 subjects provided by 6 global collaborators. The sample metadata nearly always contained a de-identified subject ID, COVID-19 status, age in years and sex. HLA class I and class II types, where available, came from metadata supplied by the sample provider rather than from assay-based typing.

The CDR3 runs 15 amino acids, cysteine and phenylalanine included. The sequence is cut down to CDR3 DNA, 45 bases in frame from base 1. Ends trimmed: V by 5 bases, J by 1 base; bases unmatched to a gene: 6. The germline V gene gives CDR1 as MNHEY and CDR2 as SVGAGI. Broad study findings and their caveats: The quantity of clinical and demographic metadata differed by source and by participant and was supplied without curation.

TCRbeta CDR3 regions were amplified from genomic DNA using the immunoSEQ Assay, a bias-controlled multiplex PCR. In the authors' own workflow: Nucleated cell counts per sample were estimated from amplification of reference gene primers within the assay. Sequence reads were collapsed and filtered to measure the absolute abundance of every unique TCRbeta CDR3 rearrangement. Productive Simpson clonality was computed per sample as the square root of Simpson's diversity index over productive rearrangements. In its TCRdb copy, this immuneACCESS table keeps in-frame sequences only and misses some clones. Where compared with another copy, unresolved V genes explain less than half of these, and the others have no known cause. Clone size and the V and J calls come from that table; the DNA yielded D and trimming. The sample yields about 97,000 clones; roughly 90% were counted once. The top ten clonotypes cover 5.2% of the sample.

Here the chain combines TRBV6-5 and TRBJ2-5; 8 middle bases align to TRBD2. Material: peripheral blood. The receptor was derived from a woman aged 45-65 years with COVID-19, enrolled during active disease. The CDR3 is CASSPGRGVQETQYF. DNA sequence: TGTGCCAGCAGTCCGGGGCGGGGGGTCCAAGAGACCCAGTACTTC.